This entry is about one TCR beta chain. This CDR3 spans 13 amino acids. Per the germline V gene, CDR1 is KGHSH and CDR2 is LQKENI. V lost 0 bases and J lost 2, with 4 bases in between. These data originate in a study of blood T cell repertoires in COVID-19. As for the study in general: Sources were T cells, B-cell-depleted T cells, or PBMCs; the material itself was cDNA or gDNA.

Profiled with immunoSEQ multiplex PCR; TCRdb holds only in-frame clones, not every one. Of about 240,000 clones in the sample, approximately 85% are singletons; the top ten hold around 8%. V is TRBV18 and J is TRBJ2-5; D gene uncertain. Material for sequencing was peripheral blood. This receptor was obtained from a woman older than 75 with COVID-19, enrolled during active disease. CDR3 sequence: CASSPPSQETQYF. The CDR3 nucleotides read TGTGCCAGCTCACCACCGAGTCAAGAGACCCAGTACTTC.